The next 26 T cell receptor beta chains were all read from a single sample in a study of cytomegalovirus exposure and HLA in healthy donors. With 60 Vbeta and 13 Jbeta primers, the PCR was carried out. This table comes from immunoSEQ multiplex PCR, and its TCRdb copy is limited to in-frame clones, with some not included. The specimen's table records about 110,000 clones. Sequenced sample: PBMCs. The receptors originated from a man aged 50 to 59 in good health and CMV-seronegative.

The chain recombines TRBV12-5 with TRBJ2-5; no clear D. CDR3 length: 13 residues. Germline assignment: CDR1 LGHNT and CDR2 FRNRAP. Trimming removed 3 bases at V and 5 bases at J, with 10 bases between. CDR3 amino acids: CASGFHDGETQYF. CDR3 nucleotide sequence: TGTGCTAGTGGTTTTCACGACGGGGAGACCCAGTACTTC. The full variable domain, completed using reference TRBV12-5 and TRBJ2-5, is DARVTQTPRHKVTEMGQEVTMRCQPILGHNTVFWYRQTMMQGLELLAYFRNRAPLDDSGMPKDRFSAEMPDATLATLKIQPSEPRDSAVYFCASGFHDGETQYFGPGTRLLVL.

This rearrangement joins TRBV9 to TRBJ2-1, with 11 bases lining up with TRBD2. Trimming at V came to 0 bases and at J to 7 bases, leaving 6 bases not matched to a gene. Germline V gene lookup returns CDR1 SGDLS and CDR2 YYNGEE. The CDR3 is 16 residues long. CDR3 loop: CASSVGTSGWENEQFF. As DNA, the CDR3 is TGTGCCAGCAGCGTAGGGACTAGCGGGTGGGAGAATGAGCAGTTCTTC.

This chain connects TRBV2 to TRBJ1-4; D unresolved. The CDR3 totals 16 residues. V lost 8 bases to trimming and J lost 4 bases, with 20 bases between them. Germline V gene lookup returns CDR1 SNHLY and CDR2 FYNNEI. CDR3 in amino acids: CASDQPGRVLNEKLFF. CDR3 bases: TGTGCCAGCGACCAGCCCGGGAGGGTCCTTAATGAAAAACTGTTTTTT.

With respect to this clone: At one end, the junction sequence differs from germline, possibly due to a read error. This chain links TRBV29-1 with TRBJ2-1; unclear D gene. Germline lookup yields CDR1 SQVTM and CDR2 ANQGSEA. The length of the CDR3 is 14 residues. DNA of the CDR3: TGCAGCGTCGTAAGTGATTACTCCGACAATGAGCAGTTCTTC. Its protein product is CSVVSDYSDNEQFF.

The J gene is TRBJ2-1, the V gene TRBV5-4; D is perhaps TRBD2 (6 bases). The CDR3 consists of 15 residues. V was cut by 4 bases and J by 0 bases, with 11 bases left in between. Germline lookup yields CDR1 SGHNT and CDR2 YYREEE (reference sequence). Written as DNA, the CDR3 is TGTGCCAGCAGCACCGGGACTTCCTCCTACAATGAGCAGTTCTTC. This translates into CASSTGTSSYNEQFF.

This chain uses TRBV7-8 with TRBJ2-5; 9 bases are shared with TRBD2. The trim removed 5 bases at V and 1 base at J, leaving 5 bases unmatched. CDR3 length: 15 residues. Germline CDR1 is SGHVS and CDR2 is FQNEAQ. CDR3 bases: TGTGCCAGCAGCCTCCGACTAGCGGTCCAAGAGACCCAGTACTTC. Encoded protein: CASSLRLAVQETQYF.

The CDR3 DNA follows: TGTGCCAGCAGTGAACGAGTTAGGACAGGGGGATACGAGCAGTACTTC. Translating gives CASSERVRTGGYEQYF. The chain uses TRBV2 and TRBJ2-7, with 10 bases matching TRBD1. The germline V gene encodes CDR1 SNHLY and CDR2 FYNNEI. J gave up 4 bases and V 2 bases, and 8 bases lay outside the gene matches. The CDR3 is 16 amino acids.

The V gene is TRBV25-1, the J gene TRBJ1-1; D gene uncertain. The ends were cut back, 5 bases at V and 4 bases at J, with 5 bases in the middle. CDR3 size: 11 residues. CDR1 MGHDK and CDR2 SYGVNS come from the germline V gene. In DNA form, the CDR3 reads TGTGCCAGCAGTCGGGGCACTGAAGCTTTCTTT. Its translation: CASSRGTEAFF.

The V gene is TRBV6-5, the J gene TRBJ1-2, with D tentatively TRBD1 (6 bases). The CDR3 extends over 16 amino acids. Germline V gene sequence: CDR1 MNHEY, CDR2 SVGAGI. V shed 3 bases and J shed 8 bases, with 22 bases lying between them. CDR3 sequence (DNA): TGTGCCAGCAGTTATTCAAGGTGGACAGCCTCATGGGGCTACACCTTC. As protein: CASSYSRWTASWGYTF.

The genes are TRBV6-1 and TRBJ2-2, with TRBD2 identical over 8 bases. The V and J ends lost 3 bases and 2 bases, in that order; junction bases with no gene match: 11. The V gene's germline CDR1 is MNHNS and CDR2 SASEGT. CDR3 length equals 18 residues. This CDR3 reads CASSETSRGGRNTGELFF. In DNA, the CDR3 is TGTGCCAGCAGTGAGACCTCGCGCGGGGGGCGAAACACCGGGGAGCTGTTTTTT.

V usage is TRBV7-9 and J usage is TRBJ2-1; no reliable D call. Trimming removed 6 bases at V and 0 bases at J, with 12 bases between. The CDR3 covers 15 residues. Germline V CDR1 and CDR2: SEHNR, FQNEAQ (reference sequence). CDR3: CASSYSWSSYNEQFF. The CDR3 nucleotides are TGTGCCAGCAGTTATAGCTGGAGCTCCTACAATGAGCAGTTCTTC.

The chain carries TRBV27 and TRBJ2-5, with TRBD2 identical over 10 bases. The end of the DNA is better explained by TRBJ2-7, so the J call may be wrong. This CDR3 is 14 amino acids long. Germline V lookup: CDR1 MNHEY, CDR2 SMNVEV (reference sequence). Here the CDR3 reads CASSLAGGNYEQYF. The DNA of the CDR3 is TGTGCCAGCAGCTTAGCGGGGGGCAACTACGAGCAGTACTTC.

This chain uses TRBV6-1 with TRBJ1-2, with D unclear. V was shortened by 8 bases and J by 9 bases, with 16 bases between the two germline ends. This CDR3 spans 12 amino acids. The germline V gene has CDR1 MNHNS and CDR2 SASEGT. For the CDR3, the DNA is TGTGCCAGCCGGGTGGGCGGGGAGAGCTACACCTTC. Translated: CASRVGGESYTF.

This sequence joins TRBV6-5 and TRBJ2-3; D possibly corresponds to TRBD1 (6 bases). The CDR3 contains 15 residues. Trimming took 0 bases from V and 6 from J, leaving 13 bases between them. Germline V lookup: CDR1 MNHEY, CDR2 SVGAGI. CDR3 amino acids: CASSYSKGGLDTQYF. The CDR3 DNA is TGTGCCAGCAGTTACTCAAAAGGGGGATTGGATACGCAGTATTTT.

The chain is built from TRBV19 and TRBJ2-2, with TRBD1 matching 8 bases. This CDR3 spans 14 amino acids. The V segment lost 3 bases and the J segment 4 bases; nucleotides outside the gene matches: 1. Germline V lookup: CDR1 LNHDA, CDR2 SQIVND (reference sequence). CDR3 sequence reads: CASSIDRGTGELFF. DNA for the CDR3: TGTGCCAGTAGTATTGACAGGGGCACCGGGGAGCTGTTTTTT.

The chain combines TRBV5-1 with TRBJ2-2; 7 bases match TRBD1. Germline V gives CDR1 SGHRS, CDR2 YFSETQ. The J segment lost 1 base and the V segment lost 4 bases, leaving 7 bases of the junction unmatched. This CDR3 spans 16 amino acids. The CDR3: CASSHKGTVNTGELFF. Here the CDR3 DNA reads TGCGCCAGCAGCCATAAAGGGACAGTGAACACCGGGGAGCTGTTTTTT.

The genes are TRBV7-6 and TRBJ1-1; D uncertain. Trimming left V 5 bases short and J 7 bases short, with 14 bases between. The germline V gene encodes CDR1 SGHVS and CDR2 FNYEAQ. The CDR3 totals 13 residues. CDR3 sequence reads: CASSLNSLVEAFF. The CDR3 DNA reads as TGTGCCAGCAGCCTCAACAGCTTGGTTGAAGCTTTCTTT.

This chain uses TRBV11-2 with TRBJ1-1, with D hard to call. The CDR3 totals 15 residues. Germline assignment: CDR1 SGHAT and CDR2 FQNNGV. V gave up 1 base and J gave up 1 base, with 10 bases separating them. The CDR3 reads CASSLGPPGNTEAFF. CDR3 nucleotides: TGTGCCAGCAGCTTAGGCCCCCCGGGGAACACTGAAGCTTTCTTT.

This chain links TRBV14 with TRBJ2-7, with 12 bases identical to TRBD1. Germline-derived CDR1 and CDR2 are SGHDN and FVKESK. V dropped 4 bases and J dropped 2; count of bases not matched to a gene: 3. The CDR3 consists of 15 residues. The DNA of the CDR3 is TGTGCCAGCAGCCCCCGGGACAGGGGGCCCTACGAGCAGTACTTC. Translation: CASSPRDRGPYEQYF.

CDR3 coding DNA: TGTGCCAGTAGTATAGCCAGCAATGCGGCGGATGGCTACACCTTC. This codes for CASSIASNAADGYTF. This chain uses TRBV19 with TRBJ1-2; D is unresolved. The CDR3 runs 15 residues. V gave up 1 base and J gave up 6 bases, with 15 bases separating them. Germline V lookup: CDR1 LNHDA, CDR2 SQIVND (reference sequence).

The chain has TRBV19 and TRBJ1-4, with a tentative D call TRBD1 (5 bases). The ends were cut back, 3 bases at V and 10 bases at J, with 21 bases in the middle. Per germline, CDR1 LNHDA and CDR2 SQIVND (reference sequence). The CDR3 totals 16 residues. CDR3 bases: TGTGCCAGTAGTATCGTGTCAACAGGTCCTATGTTAAAACTGTTTTTT. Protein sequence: CASSIVSTGPMLKLFF. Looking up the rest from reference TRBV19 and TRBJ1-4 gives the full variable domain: DGGITQSPKYLFRKEGQNVTLSCEQNLNHDAMYWYRQDPGQGLRLIYYSQIVNDFQKGDIAEGYSVSREKKESFPLTVTSAQKNPTAFYLCASSIVSTGPMLKLFFGSGTQLSVL.

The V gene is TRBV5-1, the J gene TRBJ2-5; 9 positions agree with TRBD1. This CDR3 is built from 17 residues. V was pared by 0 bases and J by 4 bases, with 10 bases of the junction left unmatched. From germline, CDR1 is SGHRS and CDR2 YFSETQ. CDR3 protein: CASSLAVSQGASETQYF. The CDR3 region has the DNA TGCGCCAGCAGCTTGGCAGTTTCACAGGGGGCTTCAGAGACCCAGTACTTC.

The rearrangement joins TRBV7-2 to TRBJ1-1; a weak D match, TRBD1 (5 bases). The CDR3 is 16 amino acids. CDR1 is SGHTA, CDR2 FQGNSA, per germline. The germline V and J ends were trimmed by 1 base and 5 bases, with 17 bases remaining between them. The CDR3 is CASSLELLAGWTEAFF. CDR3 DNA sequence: TGTGCCAGCAGCTTAGAATTATTGGCAGGGTGGACTGAAGCTTTCTTT.

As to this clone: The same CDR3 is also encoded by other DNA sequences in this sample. The CDR3 DNA reads TGCGCCAGCAGCTTCCCGGGGGCAGATACGCAGTATTTT. Translating gives CASSFPGADTQYF. The rearrangement uses TRBV5-1 and TRBJ2-3, with D perhaps matching TRBD2 (6 bases). Germline V gives CDR1 SGHRS, CDR2 YFSETQ. Deletions cut 2 bases from V and 4 bases from J, with 8 bases between. This CDR3 comprises 13 residues.

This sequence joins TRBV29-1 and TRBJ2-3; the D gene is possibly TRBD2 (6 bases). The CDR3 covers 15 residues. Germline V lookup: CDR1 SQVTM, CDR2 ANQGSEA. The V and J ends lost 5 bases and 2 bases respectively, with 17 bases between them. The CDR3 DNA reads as TGCAGCGTTCTGCCGGTAGCGGAGAACACAGATACGCAGTATTTT. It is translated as CSVLPVAENTDTQYF.

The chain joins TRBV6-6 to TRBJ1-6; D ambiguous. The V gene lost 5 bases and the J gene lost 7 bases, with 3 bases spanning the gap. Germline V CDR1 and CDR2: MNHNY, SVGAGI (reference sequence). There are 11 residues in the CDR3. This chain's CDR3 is CASSENSPLHF. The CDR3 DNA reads TGTGCCAGCAGTGAGAATTCACCCCTCCACTTT.